The T cell receptor beta chain under discussion was sequenced for a study of a mutant IDH1 vaccine in newly diagnosed glioma (dated by TCRdb to the early 2020s). Study-level background: Of the roughly 31 treated patients, about 60% were male and about 40% were female, and the mean age was 40.4 years. Six visits were used for peripheral blood collection: V03 (baseline), V05, V07, V10, V12 and V13. Prior to enrollment, patients had been given standard therapy consisting of radiotherapy alone, temozolomide alone, or radiochemotherapy with temozolomide, with the combination given to most patients. For exploratory analyses, longitudinal TCRB deep sequencing was carried out in approximately 25 treated patients wherever samples were available. Overall study outcomes, separate from this receptor: No apparent relationship was observed between pseudoprogression and alterations in the top peripheral T cell clonotypes detected by TCRB sequencing. Availability determined which PBMC samples were chosen for TCRB deep sequencing. It was noted by the authors that analyses of patient blood samples could not be reproduced owing to sample limitations. Vaccine-induced immune responses across multiple MHC alleles were detected in 90% to 95% of patients.

The time point label of this sample denotes: baseline, week 1 (first vaccination visit). This specimen's treatment or condition label, interpreted: pre-vaccination baseline after standard-of-care therapy. Donors had newly diagnosed WHO grade 3 or 4 IDH1-mutant astrocytomas with loss of nuclear ATRX. The samples were drawn from NOA16, a multicentre, single-arm, open-label phase I trial in Germany that tested a mutant IDH1 peptide vaccine in humans for the first time. Visit V03 blood draws served as the baseline sample for immunogenicity testing. The DNeasy Blood and Tissue Kit was used to extract genomic DNA from EDTA blood for TCRB sequencing. The method behind the library was the immunoSEQ multiplex PCR assay. Rearranged TCR beta chain sequences were amplified with the hsTCRB Kit following the manufacturer's protocol. An Illumina MiSeq was used to sequence the TCRB libraries. The authors' analysis ran thus. Demultiplexing, trimming and gene mapping were performed with the kit vendor's proprietary platform. Here the immuneACCESS table is served through TCRdb, limited to in-frame sequences with V and J called. Missing clones are a known gap in these copies; in checked studies unresolved V genes cover under half, and the rest lacks a known reason. V, J and clone size are taken as reported in that table, and D and trimming were inferred from the DNA itself. The sample includes roughly 38,000 clones, with approximately 92% observed a single time. The ten largest clones represent 15% to 20% of the sample.

As regards this clone: Its antigen target is currently unknown. Per-nucleotide qualities are absent, and no much larger clonotype sits a single base away.

The germline V gene (reference sequence) provides CDR1 GTSNPN and CDR2 SVGIG. V is pruned by 1 base and J by 6 bases, leaving 9 bases of the junction without a gene match. Inclusive of the bounding cysteine and phenylalanine, the CDR3 is 15 residues long. Just the 45-base CDR3 DNA is kept, in frame starting at base 1. The receptor was isolated from a man aged 18 to 29 with glioma. The sequences come from PBMCs, collected from a glioma patient treated with radiotherapy, temozolomide or both. The rearrangement joined TRBV30 to TRBJ1-5; 7 middle bases align to TRBD1. The CDR3 loop reads CAWSDDRVMSQPQHF. Here is the DNA: TGTGCCTGGAGTGATGACAGGGTAATGAGTCAGCCCCAGCATTTT.